This is a list of T cell receptor beta chains from one sample in a study of early T cells in non-severe SARS-CoV-2 infection. TCRdb itself ran the 5' RACE reads through MiXCR, one entry per CDR3 protein. The data hold under 70,000 distinct CDR3 sequences, with about 7.6% observed a single time. This specimen was whole blood, taken at baseline. The receptors shown here come from an adult who was a healthcare worker with PCR-confirmed SARS-CoV-2 infection or an uninfected control (not recorded which). CDR3s include the opening cysteine and the closing phenylalanine or tryptophan. D genes are given only for firm matches.

CDR3aa: CASSPRDDSGRMSYEQYF; v_gene: TRBV7-8; d_gene: TRBD2; j_gene: TRBJ2-7
CDR3aa: CSVGGPSNTEAFF; v_gene: TRBV29-1; d_gene: NA; j_gene: TRBJ1-1
CDR3aa: CASSNMGTPGLATSYEQFF; v_gene: TRBV21-1; d_gene: NA; j_gene: TRBJ2-1
CDR3aa: CASSRGRLYGYTF; v_gene: TRBV7-3; d_gene: NA; j_gene: TRBJ1-2
CDR3aa: CSVVDRIDQETQYF; v_gene: TRBV29-1; d_gene: NA; j_gene: TRBJ2-5
CDR3aa: CASSEGRHPTYEQYF; v_gene: TRBV9; d_gene: NA; j_gene: TRBJ2-7
CDR3aa: CASRGLKREGLYEQYF; v_gene: TRBV11-2; d_gene: TRBD2; j_gene: TRBJ2-7
CDR3aa: CASSLGLAGGLSSYEQYF; v_gene: TRBV28; d_gene: TRBD2; j_gene: TRBJ2-7
CDR3aa: CASSAAGTSGFYEQYF; v_gene: TRBV9; d_gene: TRBD2; j_gene: TRBJ2-7
CDR3aa: CASSSITTYNEQFF; v_gene: TRBV27; d_gene: NA; j_gene: TRBJ2-1
CDR3aa: CASSPDGREKLEQYF; v_gene: TRBV9; d_gene: TRBD2; j_gene: TRBJ2-7
CDR3aa: CASSPSVYPPTFSGNTIYF; v_gene: TRBV18; d_gene: NA; j_gene: TRBJ1-3
CDR3aa: CASSPIDPGVAETQYF; v_gene: TRBV28; d_gene: NA; j_gene: TRBJ2-5
CDR3aa: CASSPGGLAVSYEQYF; v_gene: TRBV5-4; d_gene: TRBD2; j_gene: TRBJ2-7
CDR3aa: CASSPPRTYEQYF; v_gene: TRBV12-3/TRBV12-4; d_gene: NA; j_gene: TRBJ2-7
CDR3aa: CASNKKGRVRYEQYF; v_gene: TRBV28; d_gene: TRBD2; j_gene: TRBJ2-7
CDR3aa: CASRTVRGPQETQYF; v_gene: TRBV6-5; d_gene: NA; j_gene: TRBJ2-5
CDR3aa: CATSDSSEQYF; v_gene: TRBV24-1; d_gene: NA; j_gene: TRBJ2-7
CDR3aa: CASSMPGLGEREQFF; v_gene: TRBV5-8; d_gene: NA; j_gene: TRBJ2-1
CDR3aa: CASSGLTRGKNIQYF; v_gene: TRBV11-2; d_gene: NA; j_gene: TRBJ2-4
CDR3aa: CASSLIPGILSYEQYF; v_gene: TRBV28; d_gene: NA; j_gene: TRBJ2-7
CDR3aa: CASSVGGLAEETQYF; v_gene: TRBV9; d_gene: TRBD2; j_gene: TRBJ2-5
CDR3aa: CSARGTGTGYEQYF; v_gene: TRBV20-1; d_gene: TRBD1; j_gene: TRBJ2-7
CDR3aa: CASSLMQLLAGGGADTQYF; v_gene: TRBV12-3/TRBV12-4; d_gene: TRBD2; j_gene: TRBJ2-3
CDR3aa: CASSLQAGGHNEQFF; v_gene: TRBV7-2; d_gene: TRBD2; j_gene: TRBJ2-1
CDR3aa: CASSSRQGAYEQYF; v_gene: TRBV5-1; d_gene: TRBD1; j_gene: TRBJ2-7
CDR3aa: CAISESRDSSYEQYF; v_gene: TRBV10-3; d_gene: NA; j_gene: TRBJ2-7
CDR3aa: CASSLRAQGWQPQHF; v_gene: TRBV7-8; d_gene: NA; j_gene: TRBJ1-5
CDR3aa: CASSTGLAGVETQYF; v_gene: TRBV6-2/TRBV6-3; d_gene: TRBD2; j_gene: TRBJ2-5
CDR3aa: CASSPTSGSWNEQFF; v_gene: TRBV7-2; d_gene: TRBD2; j_gene: TRBJ2-1
CDR3aa: CSASRGNEKLFF; v_gene: TRBV20-1; d_gene: TRBD1; j_gene: TRBJ1-4
CDR3aa: CAWSVTSSAEQYF; v_gene: TRBV30; d_gene: NA; j_gene: TRBJ2-7
CDR3aa: CASNEGRLNEKLFF; v_gene: TRBV2; d_gene: NA; j_gene: TRBJ1-4
CDR3aa: CASRKVGAGYEQFF; v_gene: TRBV4-1; d_gene: NA; j_gene: TRBJ2-1
CDR3aa: CASSFQGATGRETQYF; v_gene: TRBV6-6; d_gene: TRBD1; j_gene: TRBJ2-5
CDR3aa: CASSLAWGGTDTQYF; v_gene: TRBV11-2; d_gene: NA; j_gene: TRBJ2-3